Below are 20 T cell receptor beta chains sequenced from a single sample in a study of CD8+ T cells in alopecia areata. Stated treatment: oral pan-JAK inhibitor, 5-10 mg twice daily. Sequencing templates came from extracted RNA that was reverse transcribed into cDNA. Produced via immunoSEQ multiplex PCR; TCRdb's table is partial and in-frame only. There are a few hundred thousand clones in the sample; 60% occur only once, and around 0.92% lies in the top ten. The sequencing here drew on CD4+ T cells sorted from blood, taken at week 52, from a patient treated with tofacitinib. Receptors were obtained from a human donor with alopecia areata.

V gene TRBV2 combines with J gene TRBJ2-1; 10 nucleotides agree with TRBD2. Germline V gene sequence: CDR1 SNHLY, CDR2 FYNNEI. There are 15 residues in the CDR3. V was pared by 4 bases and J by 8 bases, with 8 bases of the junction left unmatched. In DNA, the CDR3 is TGTGCCAGCAGTGCAGAGCGGGGGGGTGGCTATGAGCAGTTCTTC. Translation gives CASSAERGGGYEQFF.

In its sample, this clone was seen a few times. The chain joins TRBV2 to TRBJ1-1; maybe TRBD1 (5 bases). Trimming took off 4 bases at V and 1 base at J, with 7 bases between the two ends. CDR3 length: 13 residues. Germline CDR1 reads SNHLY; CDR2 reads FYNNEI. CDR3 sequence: CASSARANTEAFF. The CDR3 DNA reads TGTGCCAGCAGTGCCAGGGCGAACACTGAAGCTTTCTTT.

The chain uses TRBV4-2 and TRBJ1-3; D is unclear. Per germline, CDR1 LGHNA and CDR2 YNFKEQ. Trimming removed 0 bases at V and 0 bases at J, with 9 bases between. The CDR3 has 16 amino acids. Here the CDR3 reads CASSQDGQISGNTIYF. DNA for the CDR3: TGTGCCAGCAGCCAAGATGGGCAGATCTCTGGAAACACCATATATTTT.

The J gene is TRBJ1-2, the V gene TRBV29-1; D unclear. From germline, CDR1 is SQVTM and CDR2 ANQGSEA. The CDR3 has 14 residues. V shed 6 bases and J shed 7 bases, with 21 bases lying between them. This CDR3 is CSVTLLDLAGGYTF. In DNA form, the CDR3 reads TGCAGCGTAACCCTTCTTGACCTGGCCGGTGGCTACACCTTC. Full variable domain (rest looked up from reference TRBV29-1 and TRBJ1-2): SAVISQKPSRDICQRGTSLTIQCQVDSQVTMMFWYRQQPGQSLTLIATANQGSEATYESGFVIDKFPISRPNLTFSTLTVSNMSPEDSSIYLCSVTLLDLAGGYTFGSGTRLTVV.

The CDR3 coding sequence is TGTGCCAGCACCTTGACCGCTAGCTCCTACAATGAGCAGTTCTTC. Translated, it gives CASTLTASSYNEQFF. The chain joins TRBV6-1 to TRBJ2-1, with D unclear. V lost 7 bases and J 0 bases, leaving 13 bases between the germline ends. The length of the CDR3 is 15 residues. Germline CDR1 MNHNS, CDR2 SASEGT.

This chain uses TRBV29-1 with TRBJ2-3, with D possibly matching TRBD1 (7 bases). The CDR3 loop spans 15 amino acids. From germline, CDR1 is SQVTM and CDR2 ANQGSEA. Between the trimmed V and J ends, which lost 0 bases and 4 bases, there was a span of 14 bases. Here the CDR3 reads CSVEDYQGGPDTQYF. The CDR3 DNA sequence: TGCAGCGTTGAAGATTATCAGGGGGGTCCAGATACGCAGTATTTT.

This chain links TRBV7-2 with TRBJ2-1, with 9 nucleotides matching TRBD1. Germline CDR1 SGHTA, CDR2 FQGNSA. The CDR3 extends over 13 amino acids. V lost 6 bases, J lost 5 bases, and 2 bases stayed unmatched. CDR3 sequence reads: CASSRTGDNEQFF. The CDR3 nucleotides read TGTGCCAGCAGTCGGACAGGGGACAATGAGCAGTTCTTC.

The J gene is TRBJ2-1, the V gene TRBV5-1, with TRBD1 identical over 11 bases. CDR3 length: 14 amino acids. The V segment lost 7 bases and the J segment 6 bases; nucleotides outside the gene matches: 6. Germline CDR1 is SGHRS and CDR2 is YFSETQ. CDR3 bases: TGCGCCAGCCGAAGGGACAGGGGGATCAATGAGCAGTTCTTC. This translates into CASRRDRGINEQFF.

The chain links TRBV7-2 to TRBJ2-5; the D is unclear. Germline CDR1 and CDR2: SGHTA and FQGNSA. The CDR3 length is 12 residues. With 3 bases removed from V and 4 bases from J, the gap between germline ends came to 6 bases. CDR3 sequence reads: CASSFYRETQYF. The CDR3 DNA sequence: TGTGCCAGCAGCTTTTATCGAGAGACCCAGTACTTC.

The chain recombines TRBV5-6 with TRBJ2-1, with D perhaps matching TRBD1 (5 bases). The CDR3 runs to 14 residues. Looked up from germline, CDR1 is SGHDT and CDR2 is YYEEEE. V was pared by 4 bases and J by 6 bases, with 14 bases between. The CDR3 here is CASSPQGPSNEQFF. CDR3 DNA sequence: TGTGCCAGCAGCCCTCAGGGCCCCAGCAATGAGCAGTTCTTC.

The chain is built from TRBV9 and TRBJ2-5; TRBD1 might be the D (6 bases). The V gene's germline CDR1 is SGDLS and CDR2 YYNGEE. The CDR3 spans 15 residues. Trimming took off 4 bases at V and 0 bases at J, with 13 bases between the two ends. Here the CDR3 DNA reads TGTGCCAGCAGCCTTGGGACAACTAACCAAGAGACCCAGTACTTC. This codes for CASSLGTTNQETQYF.

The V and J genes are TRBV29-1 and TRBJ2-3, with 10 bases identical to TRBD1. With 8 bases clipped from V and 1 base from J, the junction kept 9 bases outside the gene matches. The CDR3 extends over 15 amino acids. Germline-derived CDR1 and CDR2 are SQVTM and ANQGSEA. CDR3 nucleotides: TGCAGCACTACCGGGACAGGGGATGGCACAGATACGCAGTATTTT. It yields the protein CSTTGTGDGTDTQYF.

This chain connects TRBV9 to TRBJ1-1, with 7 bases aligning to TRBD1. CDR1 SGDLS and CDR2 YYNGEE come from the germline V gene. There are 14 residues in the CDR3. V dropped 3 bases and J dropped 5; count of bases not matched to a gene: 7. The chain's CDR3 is CASSARQGGTEAFF. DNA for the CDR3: TGTGCCAGCAGCGCCAGACAGGGAGGAACTGAAGCTTTCTTT.

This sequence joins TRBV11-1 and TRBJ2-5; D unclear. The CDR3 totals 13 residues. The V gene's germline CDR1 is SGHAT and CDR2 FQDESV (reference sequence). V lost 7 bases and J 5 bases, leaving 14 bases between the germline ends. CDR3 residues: CASISTSGETQYF. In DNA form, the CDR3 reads TGTGCCAGCATCTCTACGAGTGGCGAGACCCAGTACTTC.

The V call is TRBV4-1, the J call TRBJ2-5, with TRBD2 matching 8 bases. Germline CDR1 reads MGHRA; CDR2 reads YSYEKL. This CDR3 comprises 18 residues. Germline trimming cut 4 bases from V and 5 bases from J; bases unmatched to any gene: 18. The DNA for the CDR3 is TGCGCCAGCAGCCCTCCAGCGCGGGGGGCCTCCCCTATCGAGACCCAGTACTTC. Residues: CASSPPARGASPIETQYF.

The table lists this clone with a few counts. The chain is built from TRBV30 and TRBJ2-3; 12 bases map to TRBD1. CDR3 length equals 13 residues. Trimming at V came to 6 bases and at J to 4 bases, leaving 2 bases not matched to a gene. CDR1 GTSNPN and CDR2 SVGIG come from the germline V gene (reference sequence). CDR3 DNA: TGTGCCTGTGGGACAGGGGGCGCAGATACGCAGTATTTT. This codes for CACGTGGADTQYF.

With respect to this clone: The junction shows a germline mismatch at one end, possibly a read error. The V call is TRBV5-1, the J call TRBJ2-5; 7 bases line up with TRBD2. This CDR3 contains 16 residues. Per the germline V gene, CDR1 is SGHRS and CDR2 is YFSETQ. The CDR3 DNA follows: TGCGCCAGCGCAGCGGGACGAGGGGACCCCCAAGAGAGCCAGTACTTC. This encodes CASAAGRGDPQESQYF.

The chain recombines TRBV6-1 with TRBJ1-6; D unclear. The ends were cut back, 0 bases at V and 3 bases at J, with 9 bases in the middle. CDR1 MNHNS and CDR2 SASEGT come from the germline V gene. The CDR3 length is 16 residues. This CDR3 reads CASSEAVGIYNSPLHF. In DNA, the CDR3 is TGTGCCAGCAGTGAAGCGGTGGGCATCTATAATTCACCCCTCCACTTT.

CDR3 loop: CASRSTGWETQYF. CDR3 coding DNA: TGTGCCAGCAGGTCAACAGGGTGGGAGACCCAGTACTTC. The J gene is TRBJ2-5, the V gene TRBV6-5; maybe TRBD1 (6 bases). This CDR3 region has 13 residues. Germline values: CDR1 MNHEY, CDR2 SVGAGI. Trimming left V 6 bases short and J 5 bases short, with 13 bases between.

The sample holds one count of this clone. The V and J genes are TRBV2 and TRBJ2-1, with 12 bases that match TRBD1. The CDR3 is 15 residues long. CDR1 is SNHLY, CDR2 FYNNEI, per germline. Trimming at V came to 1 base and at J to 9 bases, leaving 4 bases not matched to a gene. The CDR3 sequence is CASSEVGTGGSEQFF. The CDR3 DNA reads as TGTGCCAGCAGTGAAGTAGGGACAGGGGGCAGTGAGCAGTTCTTC. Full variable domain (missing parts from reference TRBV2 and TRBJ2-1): EPEVTQTPSHQVTQMGQEVILRCVPISNHLYFYWYRQILGQKVEFLVSFYNNEISEKSEIFDDQFSVERPDGSNFTLKIRSTKLEDSAMYFCASSEVGTGGSEQFFGPGTRLTVL.